This T cell receptor (beta chain) was documented in a study of blood T cell repertoires in COVID-19. The germline V gene has CDR1 WSHSY and CDR2 SAAADI. The length of the CDR3 is 16 residues. V dropped 7 bases and J dropped 0; count of bases not matched to a gene: 7. Produced via immunoSEQ multiplex PCR; TCRdb's table is partial and in-frame only. The sample carries fewer than 350,000 clones, just over 85% recorded once. This receptor was identified in a woman aged 40-49 years with acute COVID-19. The sequenced sample was PBMCs or T cells enriched from blood (not recorded which). The chain carries TRBV10-2 and TRBJ2-1; TRBD1 agrees at 9 bases. Here the CDR3 reads CASIGTGPSSYNEQFF. DNA for the CDR3: TGCGCCAGCATCGGGACAGGGCCGAGCTCCTACAATGAGCAGTTCTTC.